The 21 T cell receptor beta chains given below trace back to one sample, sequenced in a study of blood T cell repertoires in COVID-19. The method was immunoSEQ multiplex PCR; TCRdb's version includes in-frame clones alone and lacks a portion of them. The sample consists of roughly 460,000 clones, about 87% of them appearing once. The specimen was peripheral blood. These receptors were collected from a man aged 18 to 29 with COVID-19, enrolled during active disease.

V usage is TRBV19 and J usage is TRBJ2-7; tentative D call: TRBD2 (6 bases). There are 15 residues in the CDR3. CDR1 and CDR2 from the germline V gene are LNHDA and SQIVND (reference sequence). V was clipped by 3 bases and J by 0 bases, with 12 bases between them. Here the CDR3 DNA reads TGTGCCAGTAGTATTTCTGCGGGGAGCTCCTACGAGCAGTACTTC. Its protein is CASSISAGSSYEQYF.

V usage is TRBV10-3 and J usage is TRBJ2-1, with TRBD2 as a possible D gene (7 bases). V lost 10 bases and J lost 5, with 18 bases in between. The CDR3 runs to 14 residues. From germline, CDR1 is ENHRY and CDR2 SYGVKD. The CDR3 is CATAWGGKDNEQFF. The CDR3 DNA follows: TGTGCCACCGCATGGGGGGGCAAAGACAATGAGCAGTTCTTC.

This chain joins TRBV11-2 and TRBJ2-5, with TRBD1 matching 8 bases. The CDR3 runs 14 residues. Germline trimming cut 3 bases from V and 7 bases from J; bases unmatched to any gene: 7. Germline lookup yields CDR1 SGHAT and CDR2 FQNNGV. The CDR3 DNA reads TGTGCCAGCAGCTTGTCTGGACAGGGAGGGACCCAGTACTTC. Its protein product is CASSLSGQGGTQYF.

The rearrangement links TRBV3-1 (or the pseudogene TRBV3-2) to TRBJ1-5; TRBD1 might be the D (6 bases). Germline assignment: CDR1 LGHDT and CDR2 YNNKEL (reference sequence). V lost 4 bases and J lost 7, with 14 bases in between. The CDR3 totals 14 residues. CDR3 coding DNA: TGTGCCAGCAGCCTAAGGCAGGGGCGCCAGCCCCAGCATTTT. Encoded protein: CASSLRQGRQPQHF.

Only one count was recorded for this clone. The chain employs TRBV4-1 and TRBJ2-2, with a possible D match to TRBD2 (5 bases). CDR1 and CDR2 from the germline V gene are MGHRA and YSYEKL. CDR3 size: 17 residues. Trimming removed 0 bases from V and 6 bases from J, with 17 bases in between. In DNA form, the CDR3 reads TGCGCCAGCAGCCAAGAGCCCACTAGGTCGAGTGCCGGGGAGCTGTTTTTT. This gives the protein CASSQEPTRSSAGELFF.

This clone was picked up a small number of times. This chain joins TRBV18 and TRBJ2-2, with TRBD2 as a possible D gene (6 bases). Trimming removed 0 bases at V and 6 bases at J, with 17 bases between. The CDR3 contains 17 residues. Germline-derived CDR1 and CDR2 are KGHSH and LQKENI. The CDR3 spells CASSPPFLGERAGELFF. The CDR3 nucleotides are TGTGCCAGCTCACCACCTTTCTTGGGAGAGCGGGCCGGGGAGCTGTTTTTT.

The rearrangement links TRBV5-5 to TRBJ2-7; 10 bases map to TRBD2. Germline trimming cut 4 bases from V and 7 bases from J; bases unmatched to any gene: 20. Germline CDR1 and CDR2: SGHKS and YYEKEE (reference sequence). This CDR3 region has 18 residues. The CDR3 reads CASSLTKRASGGAWEQYF. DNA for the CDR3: TGTGCCAGCAGCCTGACAAAAAGAGCCAGCGGGGGGGCGTGGGAGCAGTACTTC.

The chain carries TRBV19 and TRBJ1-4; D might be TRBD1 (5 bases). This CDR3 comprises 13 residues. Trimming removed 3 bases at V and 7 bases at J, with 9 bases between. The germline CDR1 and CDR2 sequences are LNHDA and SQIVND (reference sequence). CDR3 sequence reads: CASSIPRGEKLFF. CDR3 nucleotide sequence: TGTGCCAGTAGTATCCCAAGGGGTGAAAAACTGTTTTTT.

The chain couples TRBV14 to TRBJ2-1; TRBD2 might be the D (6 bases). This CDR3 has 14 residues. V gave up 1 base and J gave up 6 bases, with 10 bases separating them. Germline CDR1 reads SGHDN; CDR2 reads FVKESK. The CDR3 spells CASSQGTTVNEQFF. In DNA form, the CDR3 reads TGTGCCAGCAGCCAAGGGACTACGGTCAATGAGCAGTTCTTC.

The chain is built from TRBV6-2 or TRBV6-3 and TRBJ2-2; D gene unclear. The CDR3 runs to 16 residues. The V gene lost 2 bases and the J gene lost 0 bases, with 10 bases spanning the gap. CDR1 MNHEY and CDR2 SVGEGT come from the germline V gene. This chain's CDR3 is CASSYTRLANTGELFF. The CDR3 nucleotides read TGTGCCAGCAGTTACACGAGGCTTGCGAACACCGGGGAGCTGTTTTTT.

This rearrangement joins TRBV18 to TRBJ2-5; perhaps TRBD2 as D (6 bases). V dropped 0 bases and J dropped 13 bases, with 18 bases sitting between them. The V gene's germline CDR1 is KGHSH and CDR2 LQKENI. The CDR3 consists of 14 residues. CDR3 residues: CASSPPNNRDSWYF. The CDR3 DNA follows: TGTGCCAGCTCACCACCTAATAATCGGGACTCATGGTACTTC.

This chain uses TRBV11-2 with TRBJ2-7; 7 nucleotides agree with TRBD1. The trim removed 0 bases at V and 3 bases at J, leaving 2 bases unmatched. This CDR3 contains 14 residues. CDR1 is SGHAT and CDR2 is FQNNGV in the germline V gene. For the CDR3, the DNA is TGTGCCAGCAGCTTAGAGGCAGGGGGCTACGAGCAGTACTTC. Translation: CASSLEAGGYEQYF.

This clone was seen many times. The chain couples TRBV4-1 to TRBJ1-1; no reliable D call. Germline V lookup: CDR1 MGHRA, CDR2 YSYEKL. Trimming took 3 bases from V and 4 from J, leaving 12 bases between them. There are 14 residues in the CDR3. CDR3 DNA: TGCGCCAGCAGCCACTTGGATGGCGGCACTGAAGCTTTCTTT. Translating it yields CASSHLDGGTEAFF.

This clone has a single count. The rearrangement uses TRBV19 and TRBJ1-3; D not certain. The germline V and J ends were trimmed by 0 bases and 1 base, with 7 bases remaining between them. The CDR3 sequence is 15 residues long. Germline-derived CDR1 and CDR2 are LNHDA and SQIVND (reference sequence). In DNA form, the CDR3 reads TGTGCCAGTAGTATAGACCGGGGATCTGGAAACACCATATATTTT. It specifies CASSIDRGSGNTIYF.

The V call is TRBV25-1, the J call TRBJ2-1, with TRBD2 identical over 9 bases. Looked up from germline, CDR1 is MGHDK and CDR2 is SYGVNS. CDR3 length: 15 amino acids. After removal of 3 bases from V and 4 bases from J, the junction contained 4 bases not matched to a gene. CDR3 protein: CASSEGGGGYNEQFF. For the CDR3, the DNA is TGTGCCAGCAGTGAGGGCGGGGGGGGATACAATGAGCAGTTCTTC.

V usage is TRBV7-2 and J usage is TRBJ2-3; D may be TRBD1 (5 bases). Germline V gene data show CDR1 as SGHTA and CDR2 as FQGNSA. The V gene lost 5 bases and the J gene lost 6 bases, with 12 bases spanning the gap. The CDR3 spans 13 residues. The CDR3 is CASSVRVADTQYF. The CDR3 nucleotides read TGTGCCAGCAGCGTCAGGGTTGCCGATACGCAGTATTTT.

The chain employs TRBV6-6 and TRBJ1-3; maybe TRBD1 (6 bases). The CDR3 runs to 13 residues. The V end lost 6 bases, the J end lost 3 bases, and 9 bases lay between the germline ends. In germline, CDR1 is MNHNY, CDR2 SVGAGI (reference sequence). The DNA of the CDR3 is TGTGCCAGCAGCGCGACAGGTGGAAACACCATATATTTT. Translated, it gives CASSATGGNTIYF.

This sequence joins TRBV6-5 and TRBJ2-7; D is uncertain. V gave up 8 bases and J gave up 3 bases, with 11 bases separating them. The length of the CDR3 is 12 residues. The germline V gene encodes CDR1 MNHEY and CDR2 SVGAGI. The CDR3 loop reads CASCRAGYEQYF. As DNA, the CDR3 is TGTGCCAGCTGCCGTGCAGGCTACGAGCAGTACTTC.

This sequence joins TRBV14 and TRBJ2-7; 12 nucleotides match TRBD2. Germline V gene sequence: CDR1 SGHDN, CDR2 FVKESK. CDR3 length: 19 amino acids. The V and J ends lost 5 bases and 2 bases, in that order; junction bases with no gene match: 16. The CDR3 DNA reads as TGTGCCAGCAGCTTACGGACTAGCGGGACCCCTGGGCTGACCTACGAGCAGTACTTC. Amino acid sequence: CASSLRTSGTPGLTYEQYF. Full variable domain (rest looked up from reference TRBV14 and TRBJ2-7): EAGVTQFPSHSVIEKGQTVTLRCDPISGHDNLYWYRRVMGKEIKFLLHFVKESKQDESGMPNNRFLAERTGGTYSTLKVQPAELEDSGVYFCASSLRTSGTPGLTYEQYFGPGTRLTVT.

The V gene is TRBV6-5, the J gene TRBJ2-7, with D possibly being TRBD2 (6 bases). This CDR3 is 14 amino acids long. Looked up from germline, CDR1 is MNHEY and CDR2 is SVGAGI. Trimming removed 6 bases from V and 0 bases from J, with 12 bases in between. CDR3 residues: CASSRDSGSYEQYF. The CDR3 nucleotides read TGTGCCAGCAGCCGGGACTCCGGCTCCTACGAGCAGTACTTC.

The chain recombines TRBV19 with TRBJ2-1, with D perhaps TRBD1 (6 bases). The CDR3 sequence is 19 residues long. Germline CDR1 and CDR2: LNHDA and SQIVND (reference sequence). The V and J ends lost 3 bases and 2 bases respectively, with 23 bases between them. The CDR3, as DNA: TGTGCCAGTAGTATCCAGGGAATTTTTTTTGGGGGCCCCTACAATGAGCAGTTCTTC. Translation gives CASSIQGIFFGGPYNEQFF.